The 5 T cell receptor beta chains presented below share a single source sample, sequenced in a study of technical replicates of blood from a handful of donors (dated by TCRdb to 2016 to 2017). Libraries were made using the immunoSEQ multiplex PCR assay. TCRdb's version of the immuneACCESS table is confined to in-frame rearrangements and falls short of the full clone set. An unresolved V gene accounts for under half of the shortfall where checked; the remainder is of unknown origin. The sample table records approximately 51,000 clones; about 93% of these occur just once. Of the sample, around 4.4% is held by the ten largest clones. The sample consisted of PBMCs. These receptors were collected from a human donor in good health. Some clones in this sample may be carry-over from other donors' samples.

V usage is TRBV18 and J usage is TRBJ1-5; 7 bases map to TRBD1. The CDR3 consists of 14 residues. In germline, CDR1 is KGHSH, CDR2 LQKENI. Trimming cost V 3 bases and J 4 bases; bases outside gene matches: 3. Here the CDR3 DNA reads TGTGCCAGCTCACCTACACAGGGGAATCAGCCCCAGCATTTT. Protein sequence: CASSPTQGNQPQHF. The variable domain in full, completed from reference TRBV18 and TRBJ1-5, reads NAGVMQNPRHLVRRRGQEARLRCSPMKGHSHVYWYRQLPEEGLKFMVYLQKENIIDESGMPKERFSAEFPKEGPSILRIQQVVRGDSAAYFCASSPTQGNQPQHFGDGTRLSIL.

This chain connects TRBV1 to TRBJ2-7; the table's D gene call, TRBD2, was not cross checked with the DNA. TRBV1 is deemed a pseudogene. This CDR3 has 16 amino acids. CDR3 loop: CTSSQESSGDEYEQYF. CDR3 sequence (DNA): TGCACCAGCAGCCAAGAAAGTAGCGGAGACGAATACGAGCAGTACTTC.

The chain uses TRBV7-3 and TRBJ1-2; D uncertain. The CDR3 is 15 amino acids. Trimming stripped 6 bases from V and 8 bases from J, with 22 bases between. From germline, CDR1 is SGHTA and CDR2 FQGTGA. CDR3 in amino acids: CASSQRWSLGGGYTF. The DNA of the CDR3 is TGTGCCAGCAGTCAACGATGGTCTCTCGGAGGGGGCTACACCTTC.

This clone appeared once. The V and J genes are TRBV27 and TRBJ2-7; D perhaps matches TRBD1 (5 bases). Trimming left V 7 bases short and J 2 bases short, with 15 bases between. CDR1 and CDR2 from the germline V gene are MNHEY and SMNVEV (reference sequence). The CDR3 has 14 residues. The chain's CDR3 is CASTQGALTYEQYF. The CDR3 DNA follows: TGTGCCAGCACTCAAGGGGCGTTGACCTACGAGCAGTACTTC.

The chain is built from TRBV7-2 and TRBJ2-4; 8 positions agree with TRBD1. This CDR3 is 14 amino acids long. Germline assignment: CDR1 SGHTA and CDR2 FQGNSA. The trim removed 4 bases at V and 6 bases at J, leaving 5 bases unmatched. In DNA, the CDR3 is TGTGCCAGCAGCTCGGACAGGGAAGGAAACATTCAGTACTTC. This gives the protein CASSSDREGNIQYF.